This TCR beta chain was recovered during a study of persistence of HIV-infected CD4 T cells. This clone came up once. Its antigen remains unidentified. The libraries were made with immunoSEQ version 4 in survey mode. Repertoires were generated with immunoSEQ multiplex PCR, while TCRdb's copy carries only in-frame clones and drops some. The sample lists roughly 30,000 clones; 78% were seen once. The stimulus was lysate of CMV-infected fibroblasts, 8.5 to 10 ug/mL. Sorted nonresponding memory CD4+ T cells were CD40L-negative, CD69-negative, CD45RO-high. V dropped 3 bases and J dropped 5 bases, with 8 bases sitting between them. Per germline, CDR1 MNHNS and CDR2 SASEGT. This CDR3 spans 12 amino acids.

The sequencing used CD4+ T cells sorted from PBMCs after 18-hour stimulation, collected from a patient who received antiretroviral therapy. The sequence was obtained from an adult woman with HIV who was CMV-seropositive. The chain links TRBV6-1 to TRBJ2-7; D unclear. CDR3 in DNA: TGTGCCAGCAGTGATTTGGGTCACGAGCAGTACGTC. Its translation is CASSDLGHEQYV.